Below, 28 T cell receptor beta chains from the same sample are listed, as sequenced in a study of beta chain features in type 1 diabetes. Every isolated RNA sample was fully reverse transcribed, so sequencing captured expressed TCRB transcripts. Data came from immunoSEQ multiplex PCR; TCRdb stores just in-frame clones and leaves some out. The sample contains hundreds of thousands of clones, less than 15% of which appear only once. Sequences were obtained from naive CD4+ T cells from blood. These receptors all come from a woman aged 40 to 55 in good health.

The chain employs TRBV19 and TRBJ1-2; D unresolved. CDR3 length: 12 amino acids. Germline V lookup: CDR1 LNHDA, CDR2 SQIVND (reference sequence). Deletions cut 4 bases from V and 4 bases from J, with 7 bases between. The CDR3 DNA follows: TGTGCCAGTAGTAGAACAATCTATGGCTACACCTTC. Its protein product is CASSRTIYGYTF.

This clone occurred a few times. The genes are TRBV7-6 and TRBJ1-2; the match to TRBD1 covers 9 bases. This CDR3 has 15 amino acids. Germline loops: CDR1 SGHVS, CDR2 FNYEAQ. With V trimmed by 4 bases and J by 3 bases, 6 bases remained unmatched. The CDR3 DNA is TGTGCCAGCAGCTCCGCCGGGACAGGGTACTATGGCTACACCTTC. It specifies CASSSAGTGYYGYTF.

This clone was counted only a few times. The gene calls are TRBV6-5 and TRBJ1-1, with 7 bases aligning to TRBD1. Germline V gene lookup returns CDR1 MNHEY and CDR2 SVGAGI. The CDR3 runs 13 residues. The J segment lost 3 bases and the V segment lost 4 bases, leaving 2 bases of the junction unmatched. CDR3 sequence (DNA): TGTGCCAGCAGTTCGACAGGGTACACTGAAGCTTTCTTT. Translated: CASSSTGYTEAFF.

V is TRBV29-1 and J is TRBJ2-5, with 10 bases identical to TRBD1. Germline V gene lookup returns CDR1 SQVTM and CDR2 ANQGSEA. The ends lost 8 bases at V and 2 bases at J; junction bases unmatched: 8. The CDR3 covers 14 residues. The CDR3 is CSSARDRGQETQYF. The CDR3 DNA follows: TGCAGCTCTGCCCGGGACAGGGGTCAAGAGACCCAGTACTTC.

This clone has more than one count but fewer than ten. The rearrangement joins TRBV11-2 to TRBJ2-2; 8 positions match TRBD2. From germline, CDR1 is SGHAT and CDR2 FQNNGV. The CDR3 has 16 residues. Unmatched junction bases numbered 9, after V lost 3 bases and J lost 6 bases. The CDR3 protein is CASSFEAGGFPGELFF. The CDR3, as DNA: TGTGCCAGCAGCTTTGAGGCGGGGGGCTTCCCCGGGGAGCTGTTTTTT.

The chain has TRBV18 and TRBJ2-3; D is perhaps TRBD2 (5 bases). The CDR3 is 15 residues long. V was trimmed by 4 bases and J by 5 bases, leaving 16 bases between them. Per the germline V gene, CDR1 is KGHSH and CDR2 is LQKENI. This chain's CDR3 is CASSHSEGRIDTQYF. CDR3 DNA: TGTGCCAGCTCACACTCAGAGGGAAGGATAGATACGCAGTATTTT.

This clone was found a few times. J is TRBJ2-1 and V is TRBV5-1; D gene ambiguous. Germline V gene sequence: CDR1 SGHRS, CDR2 YFSETQ. This CDR3 spans 15 amino acids. The ends were cut back, 0 bases at V and 5 bases at J, with 12 bases in the middle. CDR3 nucleotides: TGCGCCAGCAGCTTGGCGTTGCGGCTTAACAATGAGCAGTTCTTC. Protein sequence: CASSLALRLNNEQFF.

CDR3 amino acids: CASSRGLKETQYF. In nucleotides, the CDR3 is TGTGCCAGCAGCCGCGGACTGAAAGAGACCCAGTACTTC. This rearrangement joins TRBV7-2 to TRBJ2-5; TRBD2 is a possible D gene (5 bases). The V and J ends lost 5 bases and 3 bases respectively, with 10 bases between them. The germline V gene has CDR1 SGHTA and CDR2 FQGNSA. This CDR3 has 13 residues.

This clone was seen a handful of times. V is TRBV11-1 and J is TRBJ2-2; 10 bases map to TRBD1. This CDR3 has 16 amino acids. V gave up 5 bases and J gave up 2 bases; unmatched junction bases: 5. Per germline, CDR1 SGHAT and CDR2 FQDESV (reference sequence). CDR3 DNA sequence: TGTGCCAGCAGCAGGGACAGGGGCCAAAACACCGGGGAGCTGTTTTTT. Encoded protein: CASSRDRGQNTGELFF.

This clone was counted many times. The chain links TRBV4-3 to TRBJ1-2, with D possibly TRBD1 on 5 matching bases. The CDR3 contains 12 residues. Trimming took off 8 bases at V and 8 bases at J, with 15 bases between the two ends. CDR1 is LGHNA, CDR2 YSLEER, per germline. The CDR3: CASGAIGGGYTF. The CDR3, as DNA: TGCGCCAGCGGGGCTATTGGTGGAGGCTACACCTTC.

The chain joins TRBV5-1 to TRBJ1-5, with 7 bases identical to TRBD1. The germline V gene has CDR1 SGHRS and CDR2 YFSETQ. V dropped 4 bases and J dropped 7; count of bases not matched to a gene: 8. This CDR3 region has 14 residues. CDR3 coding DNA: TGCGCCAGCAGCCCCGGGACAGATCAACAGCCCCAGCATTTT. Translation: CASSPGTDQQPQHF.

This clone has just a few counts. At one end the junction does not follow the germline gene, possibly because of a read error. The J gene is TRBJ2-1, the V gene TRBV5-1, with D uncertain. The CDR3 is 14 amino acids. Germline CDR1 reads SGHRS; CDR2 reads YFSETQ. In DNA form, the CDR3 reads TGTGCCAGCAGCTTGGCCGTTTCCTACAATGAGCAGTTCTTC. Its protein product is CASSLAVSYNEQFF.

This clone came up a few times. The chain links TRBV7-9 to TRBJ1-3; no firm D call. Trimming took off 6 bases at V and 4 bases at J, with 4 bases between the two ends. The CDR3 extends over 11 amino acids. Germline CDR1 is SEHNR and CDR2 is FQNEAQ (reference sequence). The CDR3 coding sequence is TGTGCCAGCAGTAAAGGAAACACCATATATTTT. Protein: CASSKGNTIYF. The complete variable domain, with remaining parts taken from reference TRBV7-9 and TRBJ1-3, reads DTGVSQNPRHKITKRGQNVTFRCDPISEHNRLYWYRQTLGQGPEFLTYFQNEAQLEKSRLLSDRFSAERPKGSFSTLEIQRTEQGDSAMYLCASSKGNTIYFGEGSWLTVV.

The rearrangement uses TRBV27 and TRBJ1-1; maybe TRBD1 (6 bases). Trimming took 3 bases from V and 1 from J, leaving 9 bases between them. This CDR3 is 14 amino acids long. The germline CDR1 and CDR2 sequences are MNHEY and SMNVEV (reference sequence). CDR3 coding DNA: TGTGCCAGCAGTTTTTTGGGGGCGAACACTGAAGCTTTCTTT. Translated: CASSFLGANTEAFF.

This clone was observed a few times. The chain has TRBV5-4 and TRBJ2-1; 8 nucleotides agree with TRBD2. The CDR3 is made up of 16 amino acids. J was trimmed by 5 bases and V by 1 base; bases with no gene match: 8. Germline V gene data show CDR1 as SGHNT and CDR2 as YYREEE (reference sequence). CDR3 DNA: TGTGCCAGCAGCTTGTACGGCGGGGGGCTTGACAATGAGCAGTTCTTC. Its translation is CASSLYGGGLDNEQFF.

The V gene is TRBV19, the J gene TRBJ2-2, with 7 bases lining up with TRBD2. Germline lookup yields CDR1 LNHDA and CDR2 SQIVND (reference sequence). The trim removed 3 bases at V and 5 bases at J, leaving 6 bases unmatched. The CDR3 consists of 15 residues. The CDR3 DNA reads as TGTGCCAGTAGTATCCGGCCCGGGGGGACCGGGGAGCTGTTTTTT. Residues: CASSIRPGGTGELFF.

This clone was picked up a small number of times. The chain combines TRBV6-5 with TRBJ2-1; possibly TRBD1 for D (6 bases). V was pared by 0 bases and J by 3 bases, with 9 bases between. Germline V gene data show CDR1 as MNHEY and CDR2 as SVGAGI. The CDR3 extends over 15 amino acids. CDR3 nucleotide sequence: TGTGCCAGCAGTTACTCGAGAGGGGGCTACAATGAGCAGTTCTTC. Its protein product is CASSYSRGGYNEQFF.

This clone was recorded a few times. The chain is built from TRBV25-1 and TRBJ1-2; 7 positions match TRBD1. CDR3 length: 15 amino acids. Germline V gives CDR1 MGHDK, CDR2 SYGVNS. The J segment lost 4 bases and the V segment lost 3 bases, leaving 8 bases of the junction unmatched. Here the CDR3 DNA reads TGTGCCAGCAGTGACCCTCGACAGGGAGGCTATGGCTACACCTTC. Translated: CASSDPRQGGYGYTF.

This clone has more than one count but fewer than ten. The chain uses TRBV5-1 and TRBJ2-7; TRBD1 matches 8 bases. The CDR3 is 17 amino acids. Losses at the gene ends were 4 bases for V and 7 bases for J; bases not matched to a gene: 19. Germline V gene lookup returns CDR1 SGHRS and CDR2 YFSETQ. The CDR3 region is CASSIDSSGTGFNEQYF. CDR3 nucleotide sequence: TGCGCCAGCAGCATCGATTCTTCCGGGACAGGCTTTAATGAGCAGTACTTC. Drawing the rest from reference TRBV5-1 and TRBJ2-7, the complete variable domain is KAGVTQTPRYLIKTRGQQVTLSCSPISGHRSVSWYQQTPGQGLQFLFEYFSETQRNKGNFPGRFSGRQFSNSRSEMNVSTLELGDSALYLCASSIDSSGTGFNEQYFGPGTRLTVT.

V is TRBV7-6 and J is TRBJ2-7, with TRBD1 identical over 9 bases. V shed 0 bases and J 5 bases; nucleotides not matched to a gene: 5. The CDR3 is 15 amino acids. Germline CDR1 is SGHVS and CDR2 is FNYEAQ. The CDR3 spells CASSLAGQGPHEQYF. The CDR3 nucleotides are TGTGCCAGCAGCTTAGCGGGACAGGGACCCCACGAGCAGTACTTC.

The V and J genes are TRBV5-1 and TRBJ1-2; TRBD1 agrees at 9 bases. The germline V gene has CDR1 SGHRS and CDR2 YFSETQ. The V segment lost 5 bases and the J segment 7 bases; nucleotides outside the gene matches: 12. The CDR3 runs 15 residues. CDR3 region: CASRIRPGQGGGYTF. The CDR3 coding sequence is TGCGCCAGCAGGATCCGACCGGGACAGGGCGGTGGCTACACCTTC.

The rearrangement links TRBV19 to TRBJ2-4, with D possibly matching TRBD2 (5 bases). This CDR3 spans 17 amino acids. With 8 bases removed from V and 10 bases from J, the gap between germline ends came to 30 bases. The germline V gene has CDR1 LNHDA and CDR2 SQIVND (reference sequence). CDR3 nucleotides: TGTGCCAGTGAGGGCCATAGGGTCGACCCTCTGTCCGGTATTCAGTACTTC. Translating it yields CASEGHRVDPLSGIQYF.

This clone has just a few counts. The V call is TRBV28, the J call TRBJ1-1, with 9 bases matching TRBD1. From germline, CDR1 is MDHEN and CDR2 SYDVKM. The CDR3 consists of 17 residues. After removal of 2 bases from V and 1 base from J, the junction contained 8 bases not matched to a gene. This CDR3 is CASSLGSQGAGNTEAFF. The DNA of the CDR3 is TGTGCCAGCAGTTTAGGGTCACAGGGGGCAGGGAACACTGAAGCTTTCTTT. Together with reference TRBV28 and TRBJ1-1, the CDR3 gives the full variable domain: DVKVTQSSRYLVKRTGEKVFLECVQDMDHENMFWYRQDPGLGLRLIYFSYDVKMKEKGDIPEGYSVSREKKERFSLILESASTNQTSMYLCASSLGSQGAGNTEAFFGQGTRLTVV.

V gene TRBV19 combines with J gene TRBJ1-2; TRBD1 might be the D (5 bases). The CDR3 is made up of 13 amino acids. Germline V gene sequence: CDR1 LNHDA, CDR2 SQIVND (reference sequence). Trimming removed 7 bases from V and 1 base from J, with 10 bases in between. CDR3 in amino acids: CASTKQVNYGYTF. The CDR3 DNA reads as TGTGCCAGTACCAAACAGGTTAACTATGGCTACACCTTC. Full variable domain (outside the CDR3, taken from reference TRBV19 and TRBJ1-2): DGGITQSPKYLFRKEGQNVTLSCEQNLNHDAMYWYRQDPGQGLRLIYYSQIVNDFQKGDIAEGYSVSREKKESFPLTVTSAQKNPTAFYLCASTKQVNYGYTFGSGTRLTVV.

V usage is TRBV7-6 and J usage is TRBJ1-2; TRBD1 aligns across 7 bases. The CDR3 consists of 15 residues. Germline trimming cut 2 bases from V and 9 bases from J; bases unmatched to any gene: 12. Germline CDR1 SGHVS, CDR2 FNYEAQ. The DNA for the CDR3 is TGTGCCAGCAGCTTACACCCCGGGACAGAGGCACGCTACACCTTC. It specifies CASSLHPGTEARYTF.

The V gene is TRBV28, the J gene TRBJ1-5; a weak D match, TRBD1 (5 bases). This CDR3 has 15 amino acids. From germline, CDR1 is MDHEN and CDR2 SYDVKM. V was pared by 8 bases and J by 5 bases, with 19 bases between. CDR3 coding DNA: TGTGCCAGCGGAGGGGCTGCGCCCGGGGATCAGCCCCAGCATTTT. Its protein is CASGGAAPGDQPQHF.

The sample holds many counts of this clone. The genes are TRBV4-3 and TRBJ2-5; D call uncertain. From germline, CDR1 is LGHNA and CDR2 YSLEER. This CDR3 spans 13 amino acids. Deletions cut 0 bases from V and 8 bases from J, with 10 bases between. CDR3 amino acids: CASSQEAVGTQYF. The CDR3 nucleotides read TGCGCCAGCAGCCAAGAGGCAGTTGGTACCCAGTACTTC.

This clone was seen only a few times. The DNA of the CDR3 is TGTGCCACCAGCAGCAGACCCCCAGGCTCGACCCAGTACTTC. It translates to CATSSRPPGSTQYF. The gene calls are TRBV15 and TRBJ2-5; D uncertain. The V gene's germline CDR1 is LNHNV and CDR2 YYDKDF (reference sequence). V was clipped by 3 bases and J by 7 bases, with 15 bases between them. CDR3 length: 14 residues.